This TCR beta chain was obtained from a study of T cell responses to AZD1222 COVID-19 vaccine (dated by TCRdb to about 2021). Context from the whole study: Because spike-specific TCR depth and breadth did not differ between the two schedules, AZD1222 recipients who got a second dose at roughly 4 weeks were pooled with those who got a second dose at roughly 12 weeks. Enrollment into the trials was organized by age into subgroups of 18-55, 56-69 and 70-plus years, and those subgroups contained roughly 150, 30 and 60 TCR-sequenced participants, respectively. TCR sequencing was performed for 230 to 250 trial participants, of whom some 200 were given two doses of AZD1222 and some 26 were given two doses of MenACWY control vaccine.

The cysteine opens and the phenylalanine closes a CDR3 of 13 amino acids. CDR3 DNA is the only sequence kept; it has 39 bases, read in frame from the first base. The germline V gene encodes CDR1 SNHLY and CDR2 FYNNEI. V loses 6 bases at its end and J loses 4 bases; junction bases beyond the gene matches: 5. The CDR3 regions of human TCRbeta chains were analyzed by immunosequencing. Per the source publication's procedure: Repertoire TCRs were matched against a reference library of SARS-CoV-2-specific TCRs generated with the MIRA antigen-specificity platform. Breadth was defined as the fraction of unique TCRs that were SARS-CoV-2-associated, and depth was defined as the fraction of total T cells that were SARS-CoV-2-associated. Each spike-specific TCR was assigned to its reactive spike region and to a CD4 or CD8 class using the MIRA data. Log10-transformed breadth and depth values were compared by one-way ANOVA with Sidak's multiple comparisons tests. TCRdb obtained this table from immuneACCESS and retained in-frame rearrangements with V and J assigned. These tables miss some clones; where compared with another copy, unresolved V genes account for less than half of the shortfall, and the remainder is unexplained. Clone size and the V and J calls come from that table; the DNA yielded D and trimming. The sample table shows under 75,000 clones, and about 85% are seen once. Of the sample, about 20% falls within the top ten clones.

The investigation overall reported the following: Reportedly, close to half of the unique spike-specific TCRs recognized epitopes lying outside the regions that are mutated in the B.1.351 and B.1.1.7 variants. In the small 56-69-year group, the increase in depth fell short of significance, most likely because of low power. Spike-specific TCR breadth and depth rose significantly after two AZD1222 doses compared with day 0 and with MenACWY recipients. Because no day 14 peak-response samples were available, repertoires were characterized only after the peak T cell response. Most participants were white British and females outnumbered males, and the authors suggested that clonal diversity may have been underestimated. Conclusions about previously exposed vaccinees are limited, since just six or seven AZD1222 recipients were seropositive for SARS-CoV-2 at baseline. The vaccine-associated CD4 TCRs covered the entire spike protein, and the dominant responses fell in regions 160-218 and 743-854.

Per the publication, the time point label means: baseline before first vaccination. The vaccinee samples were drawn from two UK trials, COV001 and COV002, one of which was a single-blind randomized controlled phase 2/3 trial testing AZD1222 (ChAdOx1 nCoV-19) in healthy adults. Trial participant PBMC samples were collected at day 0 and day 28 after the second dose for TCRbeta chain sequencing. This clone was seen only a few times. The antigen it binds to is not known. Base-call qualities are not available, and no considerably larger clone is one nucleotide away. The rearranged chain carries TRBV2 and TRBJ2-5; TRBD1 matches 7 bases in the middle. The material sequenced was peripheral blood, taken on day 0 of AZD1222 vaccination. The TCR comes from an adult in good health. CDR3 loop: CASRRQGGETQYF. The DNA sequence follows: TGTGCCAGCAGGAGACAGGGCGGAGAGACCCAGTACTTC.